This T cell receptor beta chain comes out of a study of blood T cell repertoires in COVID-19. Here immunoSEQ multiplex PCR was the method, and the copy in TCRdb shows in-frame clones only, minus some. The sample includes around 300,000 clones, 70% to 90% of them seen just once. V dropped 4 bases and J dropped 8 bases, with 17 bases sitting between them. Per germline, CDR1 SQVTM and CDR2 ANQGSEA. CDR3 length: 13 amino acids. V usage is TRBV29-1 and J usage is TRBJ1-1; a possible D gene is TRBD1 (5 bases). Sequencing input: peripheral blood. The receptor comes from a woman in her 70s with acute or convalescent COVID-19. The CDR3 spells CSVGADIVTEAFF. For the CDR3, the DNA is TGCAGCGTTGGTGCGGACATAGTAACAGAAGCTTTCTTT.